The 16 T cell receptor beta chains below all came from one sample that was sequenced in a study of siplizumab effects on memory and regulatory T cells. The repertoire was sequenced with immunoSEQ multiplex PCR; TCRdb's copy has only in-frame clones and lacks some. The profile shows more than 95,000 clones, around 93% of them singletons. Sequencing input: CD4+ T cells sorted from blood. Receptors were obtained from a human donor in good health.

This chain links TRBV5-4 with TRBJ2-3, with D tentatively TRBD1 (5 bases). The V gene lost 0 bases and the J gene lost 2 bases, with 10 bases spanning the gap. This CDR3 region has 15 residues. The germline V gene has CDR1 SGHNT and CDR2 YYREEE (reference sequence). CDR3 amino acids: CASSLDQGSTDTQYF. DNA for the CDR3: TGTGCCAGCAGCTTGGACCAGGGATCCACAGATACGCAGTATTTT.

The chain employs TRBV6-5 and TRBJ1-5; 7 bases align to TRBD1. Trimming cost V 4 bases and J 4 bases; bases outside gene matches: 7. This CDR3 has 15 amino acids. Germline V CDR1 and CDR2: MNHEY, SVGAGI. The CDR3 nucleotides read TGTGCCAGCAGTTCTCGACAGGGTTCTAATCAGCCCCAGCATTTT. Its protein is CASSSRQGSNQPQHF.

The chain combines TRBV30 with TRBJ1-5; 7 bases fit TRBD1. CDR1 and CDR2 (germline): GTSNPN, SVGIG (reference sequence). This CDR3 comprises 15 residues. The V gene end was trimmed by 2 bases and the J gene end by 1 base; junction bases not matched to a gene: 5. The DNA of the CDR3 is TGTGCCTGGAGTCGACAGGGAACGAGCAATCAGCCCCAGCATTTT. It specifies CAWSRQGTSNQPQHF.

The chain employs TRBV6-8 and TRBJ2-7, with 13 bases matching TRBD2. This CDR3 contains 19 residues. V lost 8 bases and J lost 2; bases outside the gene matches: 18. CDR1 and CDR2 (germline): MNHGY, SAAAGT. The CDR3 nucleotides are TGTGCCAGCTCTAAGAAGGGGACTAGCGGGAAAATAGGGACCTACGAGCAGTACTTC. It codes for CASSKKGTSGKIGTYEQYF.

This clone has only a few counts. This chain links TRBV5-4 with TRBJ1-5; tentatively, D is TRBD1 (6 bases). This CDR3 has 13 amino acids. CDR1 SGHNT and CDR2 YYREEE come from the germline V gene (reference sequence). Trimming took 0 bases from V and 7 from J, leaving 8 bases between them. CDR3 loop: CASSLGQDQPQHF. CDR3 coding DNA: TGTGCCAGCAGCTTGGGACAGGACCAGCCCCAGCATTTT.

The rearrangement links TRBV4-3 to TRBJ1-1, with D maybe TRBD1 (5 bases). V was shortened by 2 bases and J by 9 bases, with 16 bases between the two germline ends. Germline V gene data show CDR1 as LGHNA and CDR2 as YSLEER. This CDR3 spans 14 amino acids. CDR3: CASSQPRGATKAFF. CDR3 DNA: TGCGCCAGCAGCCAACCTAGAGGGGCTACCAAAGCTTTCTTT.

The rearrangement joins TRBV5-1 to TRBJ1-2; no definite D call. Trimming pared 0 bases from V and 5 bases from J, leaving 5 bases between. CDR1 and CDR2 (germline): SGHRS, YFSETQ. This CDR3 is 12 amino acids long. Written as DNA, the CDR3 is TGCGCCAGCAGCTTGGAGGCGTATGGCTACACCTTC. Translation gives CASSLEAYGYTF.

The V and J genes are TRBV6-6 and TRBJ1-3, with unresolved D. Trimming shortened V by 0 bases and J by 0 bases, and 6 bases separated the two germline ends. CDR3 length: 15 residues. The germline gives CDR1 MNHNY, CDR2 SVGAGI (reference sequence). The DNA of the CDR3 is TGTGCCAGCAGTTACTCGACCGGCTCTGGAAACACCATATATTTT. Translating it yields CASSYSTGSGNTIYF.

The J gene is TRBJ1-6, the V gene TRBV7-9; 12 bases align to TRBD1. J lost 10 bases, V lost 5 bases, and 12 bases had no gene match. Germline loops: CDR1 SEHNR, CDR2 FQNEAQ (reference sequence). The CDR3 runs 17 residues. CDR3 bases: TGTGCCAGCAGCACTATGCCCGGGACAGGGGGCCGGTCACCCCTCCACTTT. This translates into CASSTMPGTGGRSPLHF. Drawing the rest from reference TRBV7-9 and TRBJ1-6, the complete variable domain is DTGVSQNPRHKITKRGQNVTFRCDPISEHNRLYWYRQTLGQGPEFLTYFQNEAQLEKSRLLSDRFSAERPKGSFSTLEIQRTEQGDSAMYLCASSTMPGTGGRSPLHFGNGTRLTVT.

V and J are TRBV9 and TRBJ2-5; TRBD1 aligns across 9 bases. The CDR3 extends over 17 amino acids. With 0 bases clipped from V and 4 bases from J, the junction kept 10 bases outside the gene matches. CDR1 and CDR2 from the germline V gene are SGDLS and YYNGEE. The CDR3 sequence: CASSVGDRAGQLETQYF. The CDR3 nucleotides read TGTGCCAGCAGCGTAGGGGACAGGGCGGGACAACTAGAGACCCAGTACTTC.

The rearrangement links TRBV5-8 to TRBJ1-5; D gene unclear. Germline V gene sequence: CDR1 SGHTS, CDR2 YDEGEE. V lost 9 bases to trimming and J lost 2 bases, with 15 bases between them. The CDR3 has 14 residues. In DNA, the CDR3 is TGTGCCACTACGCGGGAGGGTGGCAATCAGCCCCAGCATTTT. The encoded protein is CATTREGGNQPQHF.

CDR3 sequence: CASSARGDTSYNEQFF. CDR3 DNA sequence: TGTGCCAGCAGCGCACGAGGGGACACCTCCTACAATGAGCAGTTCTTC. The chain is built from TRBV9 and TRBJ2-1; weak D call: TRBD1 (6 bases). The CDR3 sequence is 16 residues long. V was clipped by 3 bases and J by 0 bases, with 13 bases between them. Looked up from germline, CDR1 is SGDLS and CDR2 is YYNGEE.

The chain has TRBV11-2 and TRBJ2-2, with D possibly matching TRBD1 (5 bases). The V and J ends lost 5 bases and 2 bases respectively, with 12 bases between them. This CDR3 comprises 15 residues. Per the germline V gene, CDR1 is SGHAT and CDR2 is FQNNGV. The CDR3: CASSTIGHNTGELFF. The DNA of the CDR3 is TGTGCCAGCAGCACGATTGGACACAACACCGGGGAGCTGTTTTTT.

In the case of this clone: Other DNA sequences in the same sample also yield this CDR3. This rearrangement joins TRBV27 to TRBJ1-2; 8 nucleotides align to TRBD1. J gave up 9 bases and V 5 bases, and 11 bases lay outside the gene matches. This CDR3 comprises 14 residues. The germline CDR1 and CDR2 sequences are MNHEY and SMNVEV (reference sequence). In nucleotides, the CDR3 is TGTGCCAGCAGTAACCGAGGACAGGGTGAGAGCTACACCTTC. Translation gives CASSNRGQGESYTF.

The chain carries TRBV2 and TRBJ1-1; TRBD1 aligns across 8 bases. The V gene end was trimmed by 6 bases and the J gene end by 4 bases; junction bases not matched to a gene: 7. This CDR3 is built from 14 residues. Per germline, CDR1 SNHLY and CDR2 FYNNEI. The CDR3 sequence is CASRWTGRGTEAFF. The CDR3 DNA sequence: TGTGCCAGCAGGTGGACAGGGAGGGGCACTGAAGCTTTCTTT.

The chain joins TRBV11-2 to TRBJ2-1; unclear D gene. Looked up from germline, CDR1 is SGHAT and CDR2 is FQNNGV. Trimming took 2 bases from V and 5 from J, leaving 1 base between them. This CDR3 comprises 11 residues. CDR3 in DNA: TGTGCCAGCAGCTTAAACAATGAGCAGTTCTTC. Translating gives CASSLNNEQFF.